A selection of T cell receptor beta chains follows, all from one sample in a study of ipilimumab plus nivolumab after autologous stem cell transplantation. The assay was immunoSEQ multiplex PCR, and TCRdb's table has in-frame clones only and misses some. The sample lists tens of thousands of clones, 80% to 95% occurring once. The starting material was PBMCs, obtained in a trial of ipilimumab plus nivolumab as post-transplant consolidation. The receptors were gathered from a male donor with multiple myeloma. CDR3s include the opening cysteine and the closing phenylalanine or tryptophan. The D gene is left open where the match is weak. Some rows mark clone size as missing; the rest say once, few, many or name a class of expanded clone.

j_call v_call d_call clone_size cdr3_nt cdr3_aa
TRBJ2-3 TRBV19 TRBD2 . TGTGCCAGTAGTATTAGCGGGACCACAGATACGCAGTATTTT CASSISGTTDTQYF
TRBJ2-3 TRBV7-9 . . TGTGCCAGCAGCTTATTAGGGGCGGACAGTGGCACAGATACGCAGTATTTT CASSLLGADSGTDTQYF
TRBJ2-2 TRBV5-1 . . TGCGCCAGCAGACTGGGGCCCGGGGAGCTGTTTTTT CASRLGPGELFF
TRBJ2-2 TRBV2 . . TGTGCCAGCACCGCGACATACACCGGGGAGCTGTTTTTT CASTATYTGELFF
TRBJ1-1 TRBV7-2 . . TGTGCCAGCAGCTTAGCGCGGGGGGTCACTGAAGCTTTCTTT CASSLARGVTEAFF
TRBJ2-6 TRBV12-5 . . TGTGCTAGTGGTTTTTGGGGTCCTGGGGCCAACGTCCTGACTTTC CASGFWGPGANVLTF
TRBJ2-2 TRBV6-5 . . TGTGCCAGCAGTTACATTCGAAACCCCACCGGGGAGCTGTTTTTT CASSYIRNPTGELFF
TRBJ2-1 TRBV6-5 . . TGTGCCAGCAGTACCGATACCTTTCGTAATGAGCAGTTCTTC CASSTDTFRNEQFF
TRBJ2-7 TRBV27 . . TGTGCCAGCAGTCCAATCCCTCGGGCAGAGCAGTACTTC CASSPIPRAEQYF
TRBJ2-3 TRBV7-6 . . TGTGCCAGCAGCTTAGAGACCTCAGGGCCATTAGCAGATACGCAGTATTTT CASSLETSGPLADTQYF
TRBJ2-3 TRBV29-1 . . TGCAGCGTTGTGCCCAGAAGCACAGATACGCAGTATTTT CSVVPRSTDTQYF
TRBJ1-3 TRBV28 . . TGTGCCAGCAAGCGGGCGTCTGGAAACACCATATATTTT CASKRASGNTIYF
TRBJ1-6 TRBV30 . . TGTGCCTGGAGGGGGCCCACCAGGTATAATTCACCCCTCCACTTT CAWRGPTRYNSPLHF
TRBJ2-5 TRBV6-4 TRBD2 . TGTGCCAGCAGTGACTCGCGGGAGGGCGGACAGACCCAGTACTTC CASSDSREGGQTQYF
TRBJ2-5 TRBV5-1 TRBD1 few TGCGCCAGCAGCTTGGTATATGGGACAGGGAAATCGGAGACCCAGTACTTC CASSLVYGTGKSETQYF
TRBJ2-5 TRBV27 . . TGTGCCAGCACTACGGTGGGGGCCTCGGGAGAGACCCAGTACTTC CASTTVGASGETQYF
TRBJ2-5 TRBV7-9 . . TGTGCCAGCAGCTACGGGGAGACCCAGTACTTC CASSYGETQYF
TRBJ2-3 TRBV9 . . TGTGCCAGCAGCGACGGGAGTCCGGCAGATACGCAGTATTTT CASSDGSPADTQYF
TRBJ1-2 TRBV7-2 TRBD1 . TGTGCCAGCAGCCCCTGGACAGGGACTGTAGGTGGCTACACCTTC CASSPWTGTVGGYTF
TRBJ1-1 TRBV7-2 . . TGTGCCAGCAGCTTAGGCCCCGGGGGGAACACTGAAGCTTTCTTT CASSLGPGGNTEAFF
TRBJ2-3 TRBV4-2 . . TGTGCCAGCAGCCAAGATCCCGGGGATACGCAGTATTTT CASSQDPGDTQYF
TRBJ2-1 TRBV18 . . TGTGCCAGCTCACCACGGTCCAGCTCCTACAATGAGCAGTTCTTC CASSPRSSSYNEQFF
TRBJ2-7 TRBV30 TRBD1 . TGTGCCTGGAGTTCCCCTTGGGGACAGGGTTCCGACGAGCAGTACTTC CAWSSPWGQGSDEQYF
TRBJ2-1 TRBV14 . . TGTGCCAGCAGCCAGTCGATACGAATCCGACACAATGAGCAGTTCTTC CASSQSIRIRHNEQFF
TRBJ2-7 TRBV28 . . TGTGCCAGCAGAGGACGAGTGGGGGTGTATAACGAGCAGTACTTC CASRGRVGVYNEQYF
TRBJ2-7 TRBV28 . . TGTGCCAGCAGTGCCCACAGGGTCCCCTACGAGCAGTACTTC CASSAHRVPYEQYF
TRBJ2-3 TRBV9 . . TGTGCCAGCAGCGATACAGATACGCAGTATTTT CASSDTDTQYF
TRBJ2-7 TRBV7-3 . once TGTGCCAGCAGCAAACAGAGCTCCTACGAGCAGTACTTC CASSKQSSYEQYF
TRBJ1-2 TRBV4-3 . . TGCGCCAGCAGCCAAGATGATGCGGGGGGCTGGTATGGCTACACCTTC CASSQDDAGGWYGYTF
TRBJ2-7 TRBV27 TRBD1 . TGTGCCAGCAGTTTAAGGTTGGGACAGGGGTCGGGGGAGCAGTACTTC CASSLRLGQGSGEQYF
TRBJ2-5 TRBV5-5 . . TGTGCCAGCAGCTTGGGGGTCCAAGAGACCCAGTACTTC CASSLGVQETQYF
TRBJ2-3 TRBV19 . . TGTGCCAGTAGTATCCCCGCTAGCACAGATACGCAGTATTTT CASSIPASTDTQYF
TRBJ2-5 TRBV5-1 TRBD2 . TGCGCCAGCGCAACCGGGACTAGCGGGTTGGAGACCCAGTACTTC CASATGTSGLETQYF
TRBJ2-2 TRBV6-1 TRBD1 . TGTGCCAGCAGTGTCGGGACAGTTCAGTTTACCGGGGAGCTGTTTTTT CASSVGTVQFTGELFF
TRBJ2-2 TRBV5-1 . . TGCGCCAGCAGTATGGACGGCGCCGGGGAGCTGTTTTTT CASSMDGAGELFF
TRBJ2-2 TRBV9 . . TGTGCCAGCAGCGTAGCCGGGGCCAACACCGGGGAGCTGTTTTTT CASSVAGANTGELFF
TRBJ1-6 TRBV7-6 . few TGTGCCAGCAGCCGGACGAGGGTTGATTCACCCCTCCACTTT CASSRTRVDSPLHF
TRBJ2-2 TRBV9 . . TGTGCCAGCAGCGTAGCCCGAACCCGGACCGGGGAGCTGTTTTTT CASSVARTRTGELFF
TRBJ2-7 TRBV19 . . TGTGCCAGTAGTATGGCCCAGGCAGCCCAATACGAGCAGTACTTC CASSMAQAAQYEQYF
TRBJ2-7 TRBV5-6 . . TGTGCCAGCAGCTTGGGGCGCAGGGTATACGAGCAGTACTTC CASSLGRRVYEQYF
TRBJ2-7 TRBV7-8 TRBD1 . TGTGCCAGCAGCTCGGACAGGGTATACGAGCAGTACTTC CASSSDRVYEQYF
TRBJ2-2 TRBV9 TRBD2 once TGTGCCAGCAGCGGTAGCGGGAAGGTCGGGGAGCTGTTTTTT CASSGSGKVGELFF